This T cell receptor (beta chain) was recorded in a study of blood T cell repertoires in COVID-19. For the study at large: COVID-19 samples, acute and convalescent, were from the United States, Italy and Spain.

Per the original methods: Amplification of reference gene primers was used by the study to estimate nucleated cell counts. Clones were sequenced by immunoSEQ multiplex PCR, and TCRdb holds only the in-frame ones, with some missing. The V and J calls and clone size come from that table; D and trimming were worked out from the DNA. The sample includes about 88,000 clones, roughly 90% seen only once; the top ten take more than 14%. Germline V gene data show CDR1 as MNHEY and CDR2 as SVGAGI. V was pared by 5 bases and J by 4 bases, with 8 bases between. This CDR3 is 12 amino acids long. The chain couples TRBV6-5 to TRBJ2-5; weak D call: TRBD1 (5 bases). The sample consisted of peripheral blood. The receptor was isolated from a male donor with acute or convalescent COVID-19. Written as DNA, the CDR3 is TGTGCCAGCAGTCTTACAGGAGAGACCCAGTACTTC. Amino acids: CASSLTGETQYF.